Presented here are 16 T cell receptor beta chains from one specimen sequenced in a study of shared T cell receptors in the human thymus. The method was immunoSEQ multiplex PCR; TCRdb's version includes in-frame clones alone and lacks a portion of them. The sample lists hundreds of thousands of clones, over 75% occurring once. In addition, the sample was reused for a study of human thymus T cells.

The specimen sequenced was thymocytes. These TCRs come from a boy under two years old with a congenital heart defect.

This CDR3 reads CASSPPPGNRGTDTQYF. The CDR3 region has the DNA TGTGCCAGCAGCCCCCCCCCGGGGAATCGGGGCACAGATACGCAGTATTTT. This sequence joins TRBV4-2 and TRBJ2-3; tentative D call: TRBD2 (5 bases). Germline CDR1 LGHNA, CDR2 YNFKEQ. The germline V and J ends were trimmed by 4 bases and 1 base, with 18 bases remaining between them. The CDR3 has 17 residues.

The J gene is TRBJ1-5, the V gene TRBV18, with 9 positions matching TRBD1. Germline CDR1 is KGHSH and CDR2 is LQKENI. After removal of 0 bases from V and 5 bases from J, the junction contained 2 bases not matched to a gene. The CDR3 extends over 15 amino acids. The CDR3 nucleotides read TGTGCCAGCTCACCACCGGGACAGGGCTATCAGCCCCAGCATTTT. This gives the protein CASSPPGQGYQPQHF.

This chain uses TRBV7-2 with TRBJ1-3; a possible D gene is TRBD1 (6 bases). The germline gives CDR1 SGHTA, CDR2 FQGNSA. The CDR3 is 14 residues long. Trimming stripped 5 bases from V and 0 bases from J, with 8 bases between. CDR3 bases: TGTGCCAGCAGCCGACAGGCCTCTGGAAACACCATATATTTT. It translates to CASSRQASGNTIYF.

The chain employs TRBV11-2 and TRBJ2-2; 10 nucleotides align to TRBD2. Germline assignment: CDR1 SGHAT and CDR2 FQNNGV. The ends lost 5 bases at V and 7 bases at J; junction bases unmatched: 13. The CDR3 sequence is 17 residues long. Written as DNA, the CDR3 is TGTGCCAGCAGCCGGTTAAGCGGGAGGGCCGACGGCGGGGAGCTGTTTTTT. Translating it yields CASSRLSGRADGGELFF.

The chain has TRBV20-1 and TRBJ2-7, with 7 bases that match TRBD2. The CDR3 sequence is 11 residues long. Germline V gene data show CDR1 as DFQATT and CDR2 as SNEGSKA (reference sequence). CDR3 sequence: CSAGRTYEQYF. The CDR3 DNA reads as TGCAGCGCCGGGAGGACCTACGAGCAGTACTTC.

The chain combines TRBV28 with TRBJ2-1, with D possibly TRBD2 on 5 matching bases. This CDR3 comprises 15 residues. V lost 9 bases and J lost 0, with 15 bases in between. CDR1 MDHEN and CDR2 SYDVKM come from the germline V gene. The CDR3 region is CASTSSSGSYNEQFF. In DNA, the CDR3 is TGTGCCAGTACCTCTAGCAGCGGCTCCTACAATGAGCAGTTCTTC.

The rearrangement joins TRBV10-1 to TRBJ2-7; D remains ambiguous. CDR1 WNHNN and CDR2 SYGVQD come from the germline V gene (reference sequence). V gave up 5 bases and J gave up 3 bases, with 8 bases separating them. CDR3 length: 12 residues. The CDR3 loop reads CASSQSHYEQYF. In DNA form, the CDR3 reads TGCGCCAGCAGTCAATCCCACTACGAGCAGTACTTC.

The chain carries TRBV6-1 and TRBJ1-2; D is possibly TRBD1 (5 bases). CDR1 and CDR2 (germline): MNHNS, SASEGT. The CDR3 has 14 amino acids. The DNA of the CDR3 is TGTGCAACCGGCCAGGGAGGGACGGGATATGGCTACACCTTC. Translated, it gives CATGQGGTGYGYTF.

The V and J genes are TRBV28 and TRBJ1-1; D might be TRBD1 (6 bases). Per germline, CDR1 MDHEN and CDR2 SYDVKM. Trimming left V 5 bases short and J 1 base short, with 11 bases between. CDR3 length: 14 amino acids. CDR3 amino acids: CASSTTGQNTEAFF. CDR3 in DNA: TGTGCCAGCAGTACCACGGGACAGAACACTGAAGCTTTCTTT.

The V and J genes are TRBV10-1 and TRBJ1-5; tentative D call: TRBD1 (6 bases). V shed 6 bases and J shed 3 bases, with 15 bases lying between them. The CDR3 is 15 residues long. Germline CDR1 reads WNHNN; CDR2 reads SYGVQD (reference sequence). CDR3 DNA: TGCGCCAGCAGCGAGACCCGGGACAACAATCAGCCCCAGCATTTT. Its protein product is CASSETRDNNQPQHF.

The rearrangement links TRBV4-3 to TRBJ2-2; 8 bases line up with TRBD1. The CDR3 sequence is 16 residues long. V lost 3 bases and J lost 1; bases outside the gene matches: 4. CDR1 LGHNA and CDR2 YSLEER come from the germline V gene. CDR3 sequence (DNA): TGCGCCAGCAGCCAGCCAGGGGGCTGGAACACCGGGGAGCTGTTTTTT. Its protein product is CASSQPGGWNTGELFF.

The V gene is TRBV27, the J gene TRBJ2-7; 7 bases fit TRBD1. The CDR3 has 16 amino acids. CDR1 and CDR2 from the germline V gene are MNHEY and SMNVEV (reference sequence). Trimming cost V 5 bases and J 5 bases; bases outside gene matches: 15. CDR3 amino acids: CASSPTCRDRADEQYF. The CDR3 bases are TGTGCCAGCAGTCCCACCTGCCGTGACAGGGCCGACGAGCAGTACTTC.

This clone was recorded a few times. The chain is built from TRBV27 and TRBJ2-1, with 10 positions matching TRBD2. Trimming at V came to 1 base and at J to 6 bases, leaving 6 bases not matched to a gene. This CDR3 has 16 amino acids. CDR1 is MNHEY, CDR2 SMNVEV, per germline (reference sequence). Here the CDR3 DNA reads TGTGCCAGCAGTTTATTGGGTCTAGCGGGAGTCAATGAGCAGTTCTTC. It yields the protein CASSLLGLAGVNEQFF.

V usage is TRBV14 and J usage is TRBJ2-6, with unresolved D. Germline V gene lookup returns CDR1 SGHDN and CDR2 FVKESK. This CDR3 has 16 amino acids. V lost 0 bases to trimming and J lost 2 bases, with 8 bases between them. For the CDR3, the DNA is TGTGCCAGCAGCCAAGAGAGGAGTACTGGGGCCAACGTCCTGACTTTC. Translated: CASSQERSTGANVLTF.

This chain joins TRBV10-2 and TRBJ2-1; TRBD2 matches 13 bases. Germline V gives CDR1 WSHSY, CDR2 SAAADI. V was clipped by 7 bases and J by 5 bases; unmatched bases: 11. This CDR3 comprises 17 residues. This CDR3 reads CASIRTSGSNRDNEQFF. For the CDR3, the DNA is TGCGCCAGCATTAGGACTAGCGGGAGCAACCGGGACAATGAGCAGTTCTTC.

On this clone itself: One junction end does not reproduce the germline sequence, and a read error may be involved. The chain uses TRBV6-4 and TRBJ1-3, with D maybe TRBD1 (5 bases). CDR3 length: 12 residues. CDR1 and CDR2 from the germline V gene are MRHNA and SNTAGT. The CDR3 coding sequence is TGTGCCAGCAGTGCCGTCCACCGGGACTGCGATTTT. As protein: CASSAVHRDCDF.